One and the same sample provided the 12 T cell receptor beta chains below, sequenced in a study of radiation and T cells in renal cell carcinoma. Time point of the sample: baseline pretreatment blood. The treatment denotes: 15 Gy SBRT to primary tumor, nephrectomy 4 weeks later. The assay was immunoSEQ multiplex PCR, and TCRdb's table has in-frame clones only and misses some. The table has about 130,000 clones, roughly 85% seen once. Sequences were derived from blood, sampled from a patient whose treatment included radiotherapy and nephrectomy. All receptors come from a woman aged 55-75 years with renal cell carcinoma.

In the case of this clone: Because the CDR3 is missing its conserved closing phenylalanine or tryptophan, this is likely a read error. No DNA is shown, since the ends of the CDR3 on it are uncertain; the CDR3 is the one TCRdb lists. The chain couples TRBV11-3 to TRBJ2-7; TRBD1 is the table's D call and was not checked against the DNA. A total of 8 residues make up the CDR3, ends included. Germline V gene sequence: CDR1 SGHNT, CDR2 YENEEA. This CDR3 reads CASSLEGL.

J is TRBJ2-1 and V is TRBV10-1, with D possibly matching TRBD2 (6 bases). The V gene's germline CDR1 is WNHNN and CDR2 SYGVQD (reference sequence). This CDR3 contains 15 residues. Trimming cost V 10 bases and J 4 bases, with 20 bases left between them. The CDR3 DNA is TGCGCCACTCACCACCCCGAGACTAGATACAATGAGCAGTTCTTC. Residues: CATHHPETRYNEQFF.

This chain joins TRBV25-1 and TRBJ1-2; TRBD1 agrees at 7 bases. The CDR3 is 15 amino acids. The V gene end was trimmed by 4 bases and the J gene end by 0 bases; junction bases not matched to a gene: 5. Germline CDR1 and CDR2: MGHDK and SYGVNS. The CDR3 reads CASSGGQQTNYGYTF. The CDR3, as DNA: TGTGCCAGCAGTGGGGGACAGCAAACTAACTATGGCTACACCTTC.

The chain has TRBV5-1 and TRBJ2-1; 10 positions match TRBD2. This CDR3 has 17 residues. Germline CDR1 SGHRS, CDR2 YFSETQ. Trimming cost V 4 bases and J 8 bases; bases outside gene matches: 15. In DNA, the CDR3 is TGCGCCAGCAGCACGGGACTCCGCAGCGGGGGGGAGTATGAGCAGTTCTTC. This sequence encodes CASSTGLRSGGEYEQFF.

The chain is built from TRBV4-1 and TRBJ2-7, with D tentatively TRBD2 (5 bases). The CDR3 has 13 amino acids. The germline V and J ends were trimmed by 0 bases and 7 bases, with 10 bases remaining between them. Looked up from germline, CDR1 is MGHRA and CDR2 is YSYEKL. CDR3: CASSQDRGWEQYF. CDR3 sequence (DNA): TGCGCCAGCAGCCAAGATCGGGGATGGGAGCAGTACTTC.

CDR3 in amino acids: CASSSRTSNQPQHF. CDR3 coding DNA: TGTGCCAGCAGTTCTCGAACGAGCAATCAGCCCCAGCATTTT. The chain employs TRBV6-5 and TRBJ1-5; unclear D gene. The CDR3 runs to 14 residues. Trimming left V 4 bases short and J 1 base short, with 8 bases between. Per the germline V gene, CDR1 is MNHEY and CDR2 is SVGAGI.

This chain joins TRBV7-2 and TRBJ2-3; D call uncertain. The CDR3 runs 12 residues. The germline V gene has CDR1 SGHTA and CDR2 FQGNSA. Deletions cut 5 bases from V and 5 bases from J, with 8 bases between. CDR3 coding DNA: TGTGCCAGCAGCGTCAAGGGAGATACGCAGTATTTT. Translation gives CASSVKGDTQYF. The full variable domain, in which reference TRBV7-2 and TRBJ2-3 provide the parts outside the CDR3, is GAGVSQSPSNKVTEKGKDVELRCDPISGHTALYWYRQSLGQGLEFLIYFQGNSAPDKSGLPSDRFSAERTGGSVSTLTIQRTQQEDSAVYLCASSVKGDTQYFGPGTRLTVL.

The chain recombines TRBV19 with TRBJ2-3; 11 nucleotides match TRBD1. The ends lost 5 bases at V and 5 bases at J; junction bases unmatched: 6. From germline, CDR1 is LNHDA and CDR2 SQIVND (reference sequence). The CDR3 runs 15 residues. CDR3 sequence reads: CASSDGQGARDTQYF. CDR3 in DNA: TGTGCCAGTAGTGACGGACAGGGGGCGCGAGATACGCAGTATTTT. Variable domain in full (rest from reference TRBV19 and TRBJ2-3): DGGITQSPKYLFRKEGQNVTLSCEQNLNHDAMYWYRQDPGQGLRLIYYSQIVNDFQKGDIAEGYSVSREKKESFPLTVTSAQKNPTAFYLCASSDGQGARDTQYFGPGTRLTVL.

This clone showed up just a few times. V usage is TRBV28 and J usage is TRBJ1-6, with 9 bases matching TRBD1. CDR1 is MDHEN and CDR2 is SYDVKM in the germline V gene. V shed 6 bases and J 10 bases; nucleotides not matched to a gene: 4. The CDR3 contains 13 residues. The CDR3 nucleotides are TGTGCCAGCAGACCTGGACAGGGGTCACCCCTCCACTTT. This encodes CASRPGQGSPLHF.

This chain joins TRBV5-1 and TRBJ1-1; 7 nucleotides match TRBD1. The germline gives CDR1 SGHRS, CDR2 YFSETQ. CDR3 length equals 14 residues. V dropped 4 bases and J dropped 6; count of bases not matched to a gene: 9. CDR3 DNA: TGCGCCAGCAGCCCTGACAGGGATTTCCCTGAAGCTTTCTTT. This encodes CASSPDRDFPEAFF. The whole variable domain, remainder taken from reference TRBV5-1 and TRBJ1-1, is KAGVTQTPRYLIKTRGQQVTLSCSPISGHRSVSWYQQTPGQGLQFLFEYFSETQRNKGNFPGRFSGRQFSNSRSEMNVSTLELGDSALYLCASSPDRDFPEAFFGQGTRLTVV.

J is TRBJ2-1 and V is TRBV2; 7 nucleotides align to TRBD1. This CDR3 comprises 16 residues. Germline assignment: CDR1 SNHLY and CDR2 FYNNEI. V was pared by 7 bases and J by 1 base, with 10 bases of the junction left unmatched. CDR3 in amino acids: CASMAGGGRSYNEQFF. The CDR3 nucleotides read TGTGCCAGCATGGCAGGGGGTGGCCGGTCCTACAATGAGCAGTTCTTC.

V and J are TRBV28 and TRBJ2-6; D remains unclear. The CDR3 is 16 amino acids. The germline V gene encodes CDR1 MDHEN and CDR2 SYDVKM. V lost 7 bases to trimming and J lost 0 bases, with 13 bases between them. The CDR3 region has the DNA TGTGCCAGCATCTCCGGGCTCTACTCTGGGGCCAACGTCCTGACTTTC. Translating gives CASISGLYSGANVLTF.